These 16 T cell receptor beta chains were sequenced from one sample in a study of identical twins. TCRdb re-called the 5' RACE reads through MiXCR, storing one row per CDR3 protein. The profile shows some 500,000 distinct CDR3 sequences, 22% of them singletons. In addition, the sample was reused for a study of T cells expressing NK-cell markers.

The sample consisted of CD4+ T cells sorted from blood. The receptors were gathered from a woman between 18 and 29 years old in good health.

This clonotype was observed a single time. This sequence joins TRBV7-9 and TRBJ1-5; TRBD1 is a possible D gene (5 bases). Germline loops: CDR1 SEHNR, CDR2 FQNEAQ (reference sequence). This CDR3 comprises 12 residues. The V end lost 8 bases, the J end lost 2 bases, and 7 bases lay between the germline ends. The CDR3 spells CASGTGNQPQHF. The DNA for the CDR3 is TGTGCCAGCGGGACGGGCAATCAGCCCCAGCATTTT.

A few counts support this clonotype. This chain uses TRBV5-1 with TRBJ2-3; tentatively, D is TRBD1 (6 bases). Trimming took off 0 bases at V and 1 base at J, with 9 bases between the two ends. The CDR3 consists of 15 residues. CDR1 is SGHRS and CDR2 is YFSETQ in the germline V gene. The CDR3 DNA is TGCGCCAGCAGCTTGGGGACAGTTGGCACAGATACGCAGTATTTT. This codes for CASSLGTVGTDTQYF.

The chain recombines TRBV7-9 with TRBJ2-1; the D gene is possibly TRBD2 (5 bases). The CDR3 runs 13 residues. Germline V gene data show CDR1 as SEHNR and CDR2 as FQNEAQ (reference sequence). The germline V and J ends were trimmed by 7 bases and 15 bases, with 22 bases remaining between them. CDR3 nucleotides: TGTGCCAGCATCCTGGAGGCCACTAGTATTCGGTTCTTC. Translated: CASILEATSIRFF.

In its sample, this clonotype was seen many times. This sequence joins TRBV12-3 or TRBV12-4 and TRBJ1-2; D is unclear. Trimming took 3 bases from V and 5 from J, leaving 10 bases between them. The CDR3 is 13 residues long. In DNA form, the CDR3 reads TGTGCCAGCAGTTTTGGGGATACTTATGGCTACACCTTC. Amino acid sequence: CASSFGDTYGYTF.

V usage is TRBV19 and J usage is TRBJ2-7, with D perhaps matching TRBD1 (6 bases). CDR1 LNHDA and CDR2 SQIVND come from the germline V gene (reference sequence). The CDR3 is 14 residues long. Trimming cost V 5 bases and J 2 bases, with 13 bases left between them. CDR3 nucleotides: TGTGCCAGTAGTTCAAACACAGGGACCTACGAGCAGTACTTC. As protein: CASSSNTGTYEQYF.

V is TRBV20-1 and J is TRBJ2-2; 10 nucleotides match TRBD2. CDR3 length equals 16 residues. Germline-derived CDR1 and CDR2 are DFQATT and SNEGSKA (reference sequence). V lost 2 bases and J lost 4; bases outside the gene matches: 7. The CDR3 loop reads CSARPTSGIFTGELFF. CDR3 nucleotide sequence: TGCAGTGCTAGACCAACTAGCGGGATTTTCACCGGGGAGCTGTTTTTT.

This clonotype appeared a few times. Written as DNA, the CDR3 is TGCAGTGCGAGGGTCAGGGGAGGGGCGAACACCGGGGAGCTGTTTTTT. It translates to CSARVRGGANTGELFF. The chain uses TRBV20-1 and TRBJ2-2; possible D gene TRBD2, 7 bases. Germline lookup yields CDR1 DFQATT and CDR2 SNEGSKA (reference sequence). The CDR3 is made up of 16 amino acids. The V gene lost 6 bases and the J gene lost 0 bases, with 17 bases spanning the gap.

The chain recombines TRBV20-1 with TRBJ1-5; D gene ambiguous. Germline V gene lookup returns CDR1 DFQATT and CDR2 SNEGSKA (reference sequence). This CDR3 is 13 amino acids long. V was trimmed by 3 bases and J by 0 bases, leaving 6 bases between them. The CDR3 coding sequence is TGCAGTGCTAGTGGTGATAGCAATCAGCCCCAGCATTTT. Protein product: CSASGDSNQPQHF.

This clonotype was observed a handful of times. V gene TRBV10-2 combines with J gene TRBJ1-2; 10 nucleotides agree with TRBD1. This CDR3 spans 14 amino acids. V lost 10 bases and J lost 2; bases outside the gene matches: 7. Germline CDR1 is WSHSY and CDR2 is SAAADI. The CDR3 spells CATGTGDANYGYTF. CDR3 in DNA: TGCGCCACTGGGACAGGGGACGCAAACTATGGCTACACCTTC.

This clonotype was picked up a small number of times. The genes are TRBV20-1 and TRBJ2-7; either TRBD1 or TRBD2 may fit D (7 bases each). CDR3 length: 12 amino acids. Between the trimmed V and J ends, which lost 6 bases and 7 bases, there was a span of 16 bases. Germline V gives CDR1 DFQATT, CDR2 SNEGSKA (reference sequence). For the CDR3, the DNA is TGCAGTGCCAGGGAGGGGGCGAGAGAGCAGTACTTC. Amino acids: CSAREGAREQYF.

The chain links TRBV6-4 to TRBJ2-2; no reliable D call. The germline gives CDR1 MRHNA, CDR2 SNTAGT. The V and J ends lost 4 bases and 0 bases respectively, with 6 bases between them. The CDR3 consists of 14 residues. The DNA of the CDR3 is TGTGCCAGCAGTGGGCAGGCGAACACCGGGGAGCTGTTTTTT. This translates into CASSGQANTGELFF.

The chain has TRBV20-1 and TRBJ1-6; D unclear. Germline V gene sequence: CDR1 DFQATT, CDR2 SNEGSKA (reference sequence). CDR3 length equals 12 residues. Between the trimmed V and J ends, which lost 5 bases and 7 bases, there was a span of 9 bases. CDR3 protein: CSAWDQNSPLHF. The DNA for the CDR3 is TGCAGTGCTTGGGATCAAAATTCACCCCTCCACTTT.

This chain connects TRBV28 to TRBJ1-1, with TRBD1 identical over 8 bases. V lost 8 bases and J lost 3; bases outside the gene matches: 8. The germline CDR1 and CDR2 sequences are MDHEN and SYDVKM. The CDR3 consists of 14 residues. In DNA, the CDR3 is TGTGCCAGCGGGACAGGCCTAGGGGACACTGAAGCTTTCTTT. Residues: CASGTGLGDTEAFF.

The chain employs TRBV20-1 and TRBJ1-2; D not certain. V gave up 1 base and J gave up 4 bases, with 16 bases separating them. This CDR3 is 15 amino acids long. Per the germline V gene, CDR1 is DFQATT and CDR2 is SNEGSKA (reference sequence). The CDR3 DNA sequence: TGCAGTGCTAGAGTACTTTTCGGCAGCCTCTATGGCTACACCTTC. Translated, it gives CSARVLFGSLYGYTF.

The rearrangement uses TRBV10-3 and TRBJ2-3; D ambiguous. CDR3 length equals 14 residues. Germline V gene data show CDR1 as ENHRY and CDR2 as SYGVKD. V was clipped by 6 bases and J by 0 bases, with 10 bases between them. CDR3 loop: CAIRPVSSTDTQYF. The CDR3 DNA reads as TGTGCCATCAGGCCGGTCAGTAGCACAGATACGCAGTATTTT.

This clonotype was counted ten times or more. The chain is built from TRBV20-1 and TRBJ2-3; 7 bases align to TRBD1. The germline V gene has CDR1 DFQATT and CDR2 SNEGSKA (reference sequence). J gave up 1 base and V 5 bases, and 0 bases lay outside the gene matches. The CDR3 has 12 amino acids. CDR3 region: CSAGTGTDTQYF. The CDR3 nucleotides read TGCAGTGCTGGGACAGGCACAGATACGCAGTATTTT.